This T cell receptor beta chain was captured in a study of CD8+CD57+ T cells in acquired aplastic anemia. Study background: Sorted CD4+ and CD8+ cells gave a mean 3.2 ug DNA, range 0.2 to 27.4 ug.

It was genomic DNA that served as the template for profiling TCR beta VDJ and CDR3. TCRdb re-analysed the reads in MiXCR, keeping a single row per CDR3 protein. Of 35,000 to 45,000 distinct CDR3 sequences listed, around 63% were seen once; the top ten hold less than 25%. The sample comprised sorted CD4+, CD8+, or CD8+CD57+ T cells (not recorded which) from PBMCs. This TCR came from a human donor in good health, serving as a control.

The CDR3 protein is CASSLDLVYGYTF. For the CDR3, the DNA is TGCGCCAGCAGCTTGGATCTGGTCTATGGCTACACCTTC. The chain joins TRBV5-1 to TRBJ1-2, with no clear D. CDR3 length equals 13 residues. Looked up from germline, CDR1 is SGHRS and CDR2 is YFSETQ. V lost 0 bases, J lost 4 bases, and 7 bases lay in between.